Listed here is a single T cell receptor (beta chain). Some clones are missing from TCRdb's copy, which holds only in-frame ones; the method was immunoSEQ multiplex PCR. In the table there are 720,000 or so clones, approximately 85% of which are singletons. The CDR3 loop spans 12 amino acids. V was shortened by 4 bases and J by 3 bases, with 7 bases between the two germline ends. Germline V lookup: CDR1 SEHNR, CDR2 FQNEAQ (reference sequence). The sample belongs to a study of shared T cell receptors in the human thymus. The same data also went into a second study, on human thymus T cells. That publication notes: Donation was from healthy Finnish infants who were having corrective surgery that addressed congenital heart defects. Corrective cardiac operations yielded the resected thymus tissue. There appeared to be biased usage of V and J genes in thymic and blood repertoires.

This receptor was identified in a girl less than two years old with a congenital heart defect. The specimen was thymocytes. V is TRBV7-9 and J is TRBJ2-7; no clear D gene. The DNA for the CDR3 is TGTGCCAGCAGCTCACGACACTACGAGCAGTACTTC. Protein: CASSSRHYEQYF.